This T cell receptor (beta chain) was retrieved from a study of radiation and T cells in renal cell carcinoma. TCRdb's copy holds only in-frame clones and misses some; the assay was immunoSEQ multiplex PCR. The sample has some 150,000 clones, over 65% seen once. Time point described: baseline pretreatment blood. The treatment: 15 Gy SBRT to primary tumor, nephrectomy 4 weeks later. This specimen was blood, taken from a patient whose treatment included radiotherapy and nephrectomy. The sequence was collected from a woman between 45 and 65 years old with renal cell carcinoma.

CDR3 sequence: CASSPSGGYTDTQYF. CDR3 sequence (DNA): TGTGCCAGCAGCCCTAGCGGGGGGTACACAGATACGCAGTATTTT. The chain links TRBV7-9 to TRBJ2-3, with 11 nucleotides matching TRBD2. The CDR3 loop spans 15 amino acids. V dropped 5 bases and J dropped 2; count of bases not matched to a gene: 3. CDR1 and CDR2 (germline): SEHNR, FQNEAQ (reference sequence).